This entry lists 26 T cell receptor beta chains sequenced from one sample in a study of immune evolution from preneoplasia to lung adenocarcinoma. Profiling relied on immunoSEQ multiplex PCR, and the TCRdb table lists in-frame clones only, not all of them. The sample holds about 6,300 clones; 70% to 80% are singletons and the top ten take approximately 7.7%. Sequenced: FFPE minimally invasive lung adenocarcinoma tissue. These receptors came from a person aged 60-80 years with lung adenocarcinoma.

The CDR3 sequence is CASSQRGTSGSSYTQYF. The CDR3 DNA reads TGTGCCAGCAGCCAACGCGGGACTAGCGGGAGCTCATATACGCAGTATTTT. This chain joins TRBV14 and TRBJ2-3, with 14 bases fitting TRBD2. The germline gives CDR1 SGHDN, CDR2 FVKESK. Trimming at V came to 2 bases and at J to 7 bases, leaving 8 bases not matched to a gene. The CDR3 totals 17 residues.

CDR3 sequence reads: CASSFRSGGTSLREQFF. The CDR3 coding sequence is TGTGCCAGCAGTTTCCGTTCAGGGGGGACATCCCTGAGGGAGCAGTTCTTC. The chain recombines TRBV21-1 with TRBJ2-1; TRBD1, as called in the table, went unchecked against the DNA. TRBV21-1 is tagged as a pseudogene. The CDR3 covers 17 residues.

The V call is TRBV7-9, the J call TRBJ2-7, with TRBD1 as a possible D gene (5 bases). In germline, CDR1 is SEHNR, CDR2 FQNEAQ (reference sequence). CDR3 length: 15 residues. Trimming pared 5 bases from V and 3 bases from J, leaving 17 bases between. The CDR3 protein is CASSQGRTYDYEQYF. CDR3 sequence (DNA): TGTGCCAGCAGCCAGGGCCGAACCTACGACTACGAGCAGTACTTC.

The chain joins TRBV29-1 to TRBJ2-5; 8 nucleotides agree with TRBD2. Germline values: CDR1 SQVTM, CDR2 ANQGSEA. Trimming removed 4 bases from V and 6 bases from J; junction bases left unmatched: 7. The CDR3 is made up of 13 amino acids. CDR3 nucleotides: TGCAGCGTTGTCTCCGGGAGGGGTCAGACCCAGTACTTC. This codes for CSVVSGRGQTQYF.

This rearrangement joins TRBV9 to TRBJ2-1; 9 nucleotides match TRBD2. With V trimmed by 2 bases and J by 6 bases, 3 bases remained unmatched. CDR3 length equals 14 residues. Germline V gene sequence: CDR1 SGDLS, CDR2 YYNGEE. DNA for the CDR3: TGTGCCAGCAGCGTCACTAGCGGGCTCAATGAGCAGTTCTTC. It is translated as CASSVTSGLNEQFF. The full variable domain, rest sourced from reference TRBV9 and TRBJ2-1, is DSGVTQTPKHLITATGQRVTLRCSPRSGDLSVYWYQQSLDQGLQFLIQYYNGEERAKGNILERFSAQQFPDLHSELNLSSLELGDSALYFCASSVTSGLNEQFFGPGTRLTVL.

The chain has TRBV7-6 and TRBJ1-1, with D maybe TRBD1 (6 bases). Germline V gene data show CDR1 as SGHVS and CDR2 as FNYEAQ. Trimming stripped 5 bases from V and 1 base from J, with 11 bases between. This CDR3 is 14 amino acids long. The CDR3 DNA reads TGTGCCAGCAGCCCCTTGGACAGGAACACTGAAGCTTTCTTT. Its translation: CASSPLDRNTEAFF.

The rearrangement joins TRBV28 to TRBJ2-1, with D tentatively TRBD1 or TRBD2 (5 bases each). The CDR3 is 14 amino acids. V was clipped by 5 bases and J by 6 bases, with 14 bases between them. The germline V gene encodes CDR1 MDHEN and CDR2 SYDVKM. For the CDR3, the DNA is TGTGCCAGCAGTCCCAGTTTGGGGGTCAATGAGCAGTTCTTC. Translating gives CASSPSLGVNEQFF.

This sequence joins TRBV4-1 and TRBJ2-1; 11 positions agree with TRBD2. Germline lookup yields CDR1 MGHRA and CDR2 YSYEKL. J was trimmed by 7 bases and V by 7 bases; bases with no gene match: 3. This CDR3 spans 13 amino acids. CDR3 bases: TGCGCCAGCAATAGCGGGGGGGGGAATGAGCAGTTCTTC. Amino acid sequence: CASNSGGGNEQFF.

This clone turned up a few times. The chain uses TRBV28 and TRBJ2-7; perhaps TRBD1 as D (6 bases). In germline, CDR1 is MDHEN, CDR2 SYDVKM. The ends were cut back, 1 base at V and 3 bases at J, with 13 bases in the middle. This CDR3 has 15 amino acids. The DNA for the CDR3 is TGTGCCAGCAGTTTATTCAGGGGAGTTTTCTACGAGCAGTACTTC. Translated: CASSLFRGVFYEQYF.

The rearrangement joins TRBV5-6 to TRBJ1-5, with unresolved D. This CDR3 contains 14 residues. Trimming shortened V by 0 bases and J by 3 bases, and 7 bases separated the two germline ends. Germline V gives CDR1 SGHDT, CDR2 YYEEEE. The CDR3 nucleotides are TGTGCCAGCAGCTTGGGTAGGGTCAATCAGCCCCAGCATTTT. This translates into CASSLGRVNQPQHF.

There are a few counts of this clone. The chain joins TRBV7-8 to TRBJ1-2, with 7 bases identical to TRBD1. The J segment lost 4 bases and the V segment lost 5 bases, leaving 7 bases of the junction unmatched. CDR1 is SGHVS and CDR2 is FQNEAQ in the germline V gene. CDR3 length: 14 residues. CDR3 nucleotide sequence: TGTGCCAGCAGCCTAACTCGACAGGGCTATGGCTACACCTTC. This translates into CASSLTRQGYGYTF.

This rearrangement joins TRBV7-8 to TRBJ1-2; 8 bases are a match to TRBD1. Trimming at V came to 4 bases and at J to 5 bases, leaving 6 bases not matched to a gene. CDR1 and CDR2 (germline): SGHVS, FQNEAQ. The CDR3 contains 14 residues. CDR3 in amino acids: CASSSGQGGYGYTF. CDR3 sequence (DNA): TGTGCCAGCAGCTCCGGACAGGGAGGGTATGGCTACACCTTC.

This chain joins TRBV5-4 and TRBJ1-4; D ambiguous. V was clipped by 2 bases and J by 3 bases, with 20 bases between them. The CDR3 is 18 amino acids. CDR1 SGHNT and CDR2 YYREEE come from the germline V gene (reference sequence). CDR3 in amino acids: CASSFAVSPVVANEKLFF. CDR3 nucleotide sequence: TGTGCCAGCAGCTTCGCGGTCTCGCCAGTGGTGGCTAATGAAAAACTGTTTTTT.

The sample holds one count of this clone. The chain recombines TRBV30 with TRBJ1-2; the D is unclear. The CDR3 spans 10 residues. Per germline, CDR1 GTSNPN and CDR2 SVGIG (reference sequence). V gave up 3 bases and J gave up 9 bases, with 8 bases separating them. CDR3 residues: CAWRNGSYTF. CDR3 nucleotide sequence: TGTGCCTGGAGAAACGGGAGCTACACCTTC.

The chain couples TRBV5-1 to TRBJ2-1; 11 bases are shared with TRBD2. Germline V gene lookup returns CDR1 SGHRS and CDR2 YFSETQ. The CDR3 is 16 residues long. The V and J ends lost 1 base and 7 bases, in that order; junction bases with no gene match: 7. The CDR3 region is CASSLTSGSSANEQFF. In nucleotides, the CDR3 is TGCGCCAGCAGCTTGACTAGCGGGAGTAGTGCTAATGAGCAGTTCTTC.

The chain recombines TRBV28 with TRBJ2-1, with 7 positions matching TRBD1. The ends lost 7 bases at V and 9 bases at J; junction bases unmatched: 6. The CDR3 runs to 12 residues. From germline, CDR1 is MDHEN and CDR2 SYDVKM. CDR3: CASNRGEIEQFF. DNA of the CDR3: TGTGCCAGCAACAGGGGAGAGATTGAGCAGTTCTTC. Full variable domain (rest looked up from reference TRBV28 and TRBJ2-1): DVKVTQSSRYLVKRTGEKVFLECVQDMDHENMFWYRQDPGLGLRLIYFSYDVKMKEKGDIPEGYSVSREKKERFSLILESASTNQTSMYLCASNRGEIEQFFGPGTRLTVL.

This chain connects TRBV6-1 to TRBJ1-2; D is unclear. The CDR3 has 13 residues. CDR1 is MNHNS and CDR2 is SASEGT in the germline V gene. V lost 6 bases and J 2 bases, leaving 10 bases between the germline ends. CDR3 region: CASRNSPNYGYTF. The CDR3 nucleotides are TGTGCCAGCAGGAATTCACCAAACTATGGCTACACCTTC.

As to this clone: Different DNA sequences within this sample yield the same CDR3. The chain links TRBV10-2 to TRBJ1-4, with a weak D call TRBD1 (6 bases). This CDR3 region has 13 residues. V was pared by 10 bases and J by 11 bases, with 20 bases between. CDR1 WSHSY and CDR2 SAAADI come from the germline V gene. CDR3 DNA: TGCGCCACCCCTACATCAGGGGTTAGGAAACTGTTTTTT. Translation gives CATPTSGVRKLFF.

On this clone itself: Different DNA sequences within this sample yield the same CDR3. The chain couples TRBV6-5 to TRBJ2-1; 9 positions agree with TRBD2. Unmatched junction bases numbered 4, after V lost 0 bases and J lost 7 bases. Germline V lookup: CDR1 MNHEY, CDR2 SVGAGI. The CDR3 loop spans 15 amino acids. This chain's CDR3 is CASSYSRREGNEQFF. CDR3 in DNA: TGTGCCAGCAGTTACTCGCGGCGGGAGGGTAATGAGCAGTTCTTC.

The J gene is TRBJ2-1, the V gene TRBV11-2; 9 bases match TRBD1. Unmatched junction bases numbered 8, after V lost 6 bases and J lost 11 bases. Germline lookup yields CDR1 SGHAT and CDR2 FQNNGV. This CDR3 has 13 residues. DNA of the CDR3: TGTGCCAGCAGGGGGACAGGGAGCCCAAAGCAGTTCTTC. Its translation: CASRGTGSPKQFF.

The chain combines TRBV5-1 with TRBJ2-6, with unresolved D. Trimming removed 6 bases from V and 0 bases from J, with 13 bases in between. The germline V gene encodes CDR1 SGHRS and CDR2 YFSETQ. This CDR3 contains 16 residues. Written as DNA, the CDR3 is TGCGCCAGCATGACACTCCCGGGCTCTGGGGCCAACGTCCTGACTTTC. Protein: CASMTLPGSGANVLTF.

Comments on this clone: Germline is not matched at one junction end, which may reflect a read error. The same CDR3 also results from other DNA sequences found in this sample. The V call is TRBV18, the J call TRBJ1-3, with D tentatively TRBD1 (5 bases). This CDR3 is built from 14 residues. CDR1 is KGHSH and CDR2 is LQKENI in the germline V gene. The CDR3 loop is CASYSGVSGNTIYF. The CDR3, as DNA: TGTGCCAGCTATTCGGGGGTCTCTGGAAACACCATATATTTC.

The J gene is TRBJ1-3, the V gene TRBV19; 11 bases map to TRBD1. This CDR3 contains 13 residues. V gave up 8 bases and J gave up 9 bases; unmatched junction bases: 6. Germline-derived CDR1 and CDR2 are LNHDA and SQIVND (reference sequence). The chain's CDR3 is CASHGQGASTIYF. Here the CDR3 DNA reads TGTGCCAGTCATGGACAGGGGGCGAGCACCATATATTTT.

The V call is TRBV4-1, the J call TRBJ1-1; TRBD1 aligns across 7 bases. Germline values: CDR1 MGHRA, CDR2 YSYEKL. V shed 4 bases and J 4 bases; nucleotides not matched to a gene: 6. The CDR3 contains 14 residues. For the CDR3, the DNA is TGCGCCAGCAGCCCCACGGACAGGACCACTGAAGCTTTCTTT. Translated, it gives CASSPTDRTTEAFF.

This clone appeared a few times. The V and J genes are TRBV6-6 and TRBJ1-1; no reliable D call. The germline gives CDR1 MNHNY, CDR2 SVGAGI (reference sequence). The length of the CDR3 is 12 residues. V was trimmed by 2 bases and J by 8 bases, leaving 9 bases between them. The chain's CDR3 is CASSYPDGEAFF. CDR3 coding DNA: TGTGCCAGCAGTTACCCAGATGGGGAAGCTTTCTTT.

The chain employs TRBV10-3 and TRBJ2-1; D is possibly TRBD1 or TRBD2 (6 bases each). The germline V gene has CDR1 ENHRY and CDR2 SYGVKD. The CDR3 is made up of 15 amino acids. Trimming stripped 3 bases from V and 5 bases from J, with 14 bases between. CDR3 sequence reads: CAISDSRGADNEQFF. The DNA for the CDR3 is TGTGCCATCAGTGATTCAAGGGGGGCGGACAATGAGCAGTTCTTC.